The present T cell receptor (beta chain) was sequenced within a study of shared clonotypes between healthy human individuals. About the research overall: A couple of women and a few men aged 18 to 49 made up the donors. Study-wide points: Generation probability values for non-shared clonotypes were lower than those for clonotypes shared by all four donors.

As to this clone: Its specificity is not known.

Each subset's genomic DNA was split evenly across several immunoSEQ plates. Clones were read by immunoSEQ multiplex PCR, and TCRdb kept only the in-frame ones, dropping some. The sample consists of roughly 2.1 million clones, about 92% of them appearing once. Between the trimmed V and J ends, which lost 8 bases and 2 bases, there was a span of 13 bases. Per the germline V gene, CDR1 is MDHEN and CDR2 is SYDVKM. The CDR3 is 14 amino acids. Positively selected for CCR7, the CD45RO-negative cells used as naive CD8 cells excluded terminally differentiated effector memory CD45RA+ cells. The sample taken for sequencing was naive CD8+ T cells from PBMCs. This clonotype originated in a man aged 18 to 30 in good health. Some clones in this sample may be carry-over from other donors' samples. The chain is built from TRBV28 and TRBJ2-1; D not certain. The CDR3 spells CASDQSYPYNEQFF. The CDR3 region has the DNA TGTGCCAGCGATCAGAGTTACCCCTACAATGAGCAGTTCTTC.